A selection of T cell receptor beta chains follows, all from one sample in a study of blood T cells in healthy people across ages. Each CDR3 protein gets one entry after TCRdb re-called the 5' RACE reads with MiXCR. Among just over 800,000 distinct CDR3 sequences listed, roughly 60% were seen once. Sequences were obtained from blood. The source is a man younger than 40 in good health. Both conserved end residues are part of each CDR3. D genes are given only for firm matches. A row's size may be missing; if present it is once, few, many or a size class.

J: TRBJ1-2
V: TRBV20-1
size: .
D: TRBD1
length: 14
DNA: TGCAGTGCCGGGGCCAGGGGGCCTTGGGGTGGCTACACCTTC
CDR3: CSAGARGPWGGYTF

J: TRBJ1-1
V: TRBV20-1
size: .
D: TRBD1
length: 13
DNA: TGCAGTGCCGACAGGGGGATAAACACTGAAGCTTTCTTT
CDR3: CSADRGINTEAFF

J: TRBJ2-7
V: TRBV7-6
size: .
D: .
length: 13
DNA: TGTGCCAGCAGCTCCAATTTGGTCGTCGAGCAGTACTTC
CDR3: CASSSNLVVEQYF

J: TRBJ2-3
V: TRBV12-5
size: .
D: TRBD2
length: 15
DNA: TGTGCTAGTGGGGCGACTAGCGCCCCCACAGATACGCAGTATTTT
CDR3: CASGATSAPTDTQYF

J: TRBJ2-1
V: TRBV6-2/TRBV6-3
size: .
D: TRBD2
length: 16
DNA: TGTGCCAGCGGCAAGGGAGGGACTAGCGGGGGTAATGAGCAGTTCTTC
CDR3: CASGKGGTSGGNEQFF

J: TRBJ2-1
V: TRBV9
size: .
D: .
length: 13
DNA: TGTGCCAGCAGCCCCCGTAGTAAAGAGACCCAGTTCTTC
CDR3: CASSPRSKETQFF

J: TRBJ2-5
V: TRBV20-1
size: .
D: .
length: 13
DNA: TGCAGTGCGAAGTACTTCAGGGATGAGGAGCAGTACTTC
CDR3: CSAKYFRDEEQYF

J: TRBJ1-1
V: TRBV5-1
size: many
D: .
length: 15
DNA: TGCGCCAGCAGCTGGGCGAGCCCGAGGGACACTGAAGCTTTCTTT
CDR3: CASSWASPRDTEAFF

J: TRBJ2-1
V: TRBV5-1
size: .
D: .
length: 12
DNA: TGCGCCAGCAGCTTGGAGTGGGATAAGCAGTTCTTC
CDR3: CASSLEWDKQFF

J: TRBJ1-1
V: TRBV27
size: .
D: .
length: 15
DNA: TGTGCCAGCAGTCCCGAAACGACCGTGAACACTGAAGCTTTCTTT
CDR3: CASSPETTVNTEAFF

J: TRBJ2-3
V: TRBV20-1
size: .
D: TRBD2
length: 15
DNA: TGCAGTGCCAACCCGACTAGCGGATACACAGATACGCAGTATTTT
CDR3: CSANPTSGYTDTQYF

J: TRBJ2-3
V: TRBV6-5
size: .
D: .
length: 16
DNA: TGTGCCAGCAGTTACCGAATTCCAGACAGTGCAGATACGCAGTATTTT
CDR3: CASSYRIPDSADTQYF

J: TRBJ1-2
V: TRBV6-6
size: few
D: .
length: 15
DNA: TGTGCCAGCAACCAGGCCCGTCAGGGGAACTATGGCTACACCTTC
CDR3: CASNQARQGNYGYTF

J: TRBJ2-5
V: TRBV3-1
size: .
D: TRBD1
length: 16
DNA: TGTGCCAGCAGCCAACTGCCGGGACAGGGGTCGAAGACCCAGTACTTC
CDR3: CASSQLPGQGSKTQYF

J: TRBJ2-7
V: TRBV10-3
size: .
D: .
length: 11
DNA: TGTGCCATCAGTGAGTCAGAGGCCCAGTACTTC
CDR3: CAISESEAQYF

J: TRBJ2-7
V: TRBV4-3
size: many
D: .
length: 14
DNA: TGCGCCAGCAGCCAAGATCTAGAATCCTACGAGCAGTACTTC
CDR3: CASSQDLESYEQYF

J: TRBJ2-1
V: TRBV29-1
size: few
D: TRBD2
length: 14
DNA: TGCAGCGTTGATCGGCTAGCGGGGGAAAAAGAGCAGTTCTTC
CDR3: CSVDRLAGEKEQFF

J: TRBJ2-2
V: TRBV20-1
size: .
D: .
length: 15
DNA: TGCAGTGCTAGAGATCCCCAGGGAGGGGGCGGGGAGCTGTTTTTT
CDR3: CSARDPQGGGGELFF

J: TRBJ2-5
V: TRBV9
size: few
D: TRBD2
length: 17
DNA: TGTGCCAGCAGCGACTCCGAAGCGGGGGGTATCTCGCGGACCCAGTACTTC
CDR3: CASSDSEAGGISRTQYF

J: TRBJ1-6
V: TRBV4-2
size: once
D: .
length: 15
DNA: TGTGCCAGCAGCCAAGGGTCGTTGAGCCTGACGCCCCTCCACTTT
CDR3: CASSQGSLSLTPLHF

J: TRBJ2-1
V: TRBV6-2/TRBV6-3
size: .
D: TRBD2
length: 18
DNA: TGTGCCAGCAACCCGGTAAGCGGGGGGCGCGGCTCCTACAATGAGCAGTTCTTC
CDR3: CASNPVSGGRGSYNEQFF

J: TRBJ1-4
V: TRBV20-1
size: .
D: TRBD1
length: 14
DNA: TGCAGTGCCGCTACCGGGACAGGGAGGGAAAAACTGTTTTTT
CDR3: CSAATGTGREKLFF

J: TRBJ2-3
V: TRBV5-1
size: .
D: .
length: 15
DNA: TGCGCCAGCAGCCGCGACGTAGCGGGCACAGATACGCAGTATTTT
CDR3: CASSRDVAGTDTQYF